One T cell receptor (beta chain) is described in this entry. Its antigen remains unidentified. The PCR made use of 60 Vbeta and 13 Jbeta primers. The assay was immunoSEQ multiplex PCR, and TCRdb's table has in-frame clones only and misses some. The table records 140,000 or so clones, approximately 78% of them present only once. The data were taken from a study of cytomegalovirus exposure and HLA in healthy donors. The wider study: Genotyping showed about 80% of roughly 390 donors falling in the Caucasian-associated ancestry cluster. Whole-study findings and limits: Among the CMV-associated chains, a few were confirmed in vitro as specific for CMV antigens. Reported performance of the classifier showed diagnosis of cytomegalovirus status with high specificity and sensitivity. Reports state that TCR beta sequences accurately predicted most subjects' HLA-A and HLA-B alleles.

Looked up from germline, CDR1 is KGHSH and CDR2 is LQKENI. V was clipped by 4 bases and J by 0 bases; unmatched bases: 4. This CDR3 is built from 16 residues. The chain joins TRBV18 to TRBJ2-3, with 10 bases that match TRBD2. Sequenced sample: PBMCs. The origin of this receptor is a woman aged 40 to 50 in good health and CMV-seropositive. In DNA form, the CDR3 reads TGTGCCAGCTCACGGGAGACTAGCGGGAGCACAGATACGCAGTATTTT. It encodes CASSRETSGSTDTQYF.